A single sample gave rise to the 28 T cell receptor beta chains below, sequenced in a study of shared clonotypes between healthy human individuals. TCRdb's table, derived via immunoSEQ multiplex PCR, lists solely in-frame clones and lacks some. Of roughly 100,000 clones in the sample, about 70% were seen once. Specimen: memory CD8+ T cells sorted from blood. Subset meaning: CD45RO+ cells pooled with CCR7-negative TemRA cells. These receptors were taken from a woman aged 25 to 45 in good health.

The chain links TRBV20-1 to TRBJ1-3, with D uncertain. V was clipped by 5 bases and J by 12 bases, with 5 bases between them. The germline V gene has CDR1 DFQATT and CDR2 SNEGSKA (reference sequence). The CDR3 loop spans 8 amino acids. CDR3 bases: TGCAGTGCTCGCCACATATATTTT. Its translation: CSARHIYF.

The CDR3: CASSGLTDTQYF. The CDR3 nucleotides are TGCGCCAGCAGCGGACTCACAGATACGCAGTATTTT. The chain recombines TRBV5-1 with TRBJ2-3, with D maybe TRBD2 (5 bases). CDR1 and CDR2 from the germline V gene are SGHRS and YFSETQ. This CDR3 comprises 12 residues. Trimming stripped 4 bases from V and 2 bases from J, with 5 bases between.

The rearrangement joins TRBV5-6 to TRBJ2-7; D gene unclear. This CDR3 is 14 amino acids long. In germline, CDR1 is SGHDT, CDR2 YYEEEE. V dropped 0 bases and J dropped 2 bases, with 9 bases sitting between them. CDR3 sequence: CASSLVGFAYEQYF. CDR3 coding DNA: TGTGCCAGCAGCTTGGTTGGTTTCGCCTACGAGCAGTACTTC. Drawing the rest from reference TRBV5-6 and TRBJ2-7, the complete variable domain is DAGVTQSPTHLIKTRGQQVTLRCSPKSGHDTVSWYQQALGQGPQFIFQYYEEEERQRGNFPDRFSGHQFPNYSSELNVNALLLGDSALYLCASSLVGFAYEQYFGPGTRLTVT.

This clone was found a few times. This chain connects TRBV27 to TRBJ2-2, with TRBD2 matching 15 bases. This CDR3 is built from 17 residues. Trimming cost V 5 bases and J 4 bases; bases outside gene matches: 5. Germline assignment: CDR1 MNHEY and CDR2 SMNVEV (reference sequence). Here the CDR3 reads CASSGLAGGPSTGELFF. The CDR3 coding sequence is TGTGCCAGCAGTGGACTAGCGGGAGGGCCGAGCACCGGGGAGCTGTTTTTT.

The chain has TRBV5-4 and TRBJ2-7; TRBD1 or TRBD2 may be the D gene (5 bases each). Deletions cut 4 bases from V and 3 bases from J, with 14 bases between. The CDR3 sequence is 14 residues long. From germline, CDR1 is SGHNT and CDR2 YYREEE (reference sequence). The CDR3 nucleotides read TGTGCCAGCAGCCTCGGGACGGGGAACTACGAGCAGTACTTC. This translates into CASSLGTGNYEQYF.

As regards this clone: Other DNA variants within this sample encode the same CDR3. The CDR3 protein is CASSPSGGFYGYTF. For the CDR3, the DNA is TGTGCCAGCAGTCCATCCGGGGGGTTCTATGGCTACACCTTC. V gene TRBV6-5 combines with J gene TRBJ1-2; a weak D match, TRBD1 (5 bases). CDR3 length equals 14 residues. Deletions cut 5 bases from V and 4 bases from J, with 14 bases between. Germline V gives CDR1 MNHEY, CDR2 SVGAGI.

The chain has TRBV7-9 and TRBJ2-1; weak D call: TRBD2 (6 bases). Trimming took off 5 bases at V and 2 bases at J, with 16 bases between the two ends. Germline lookup yields CDR1 SEHNR and CDR2 FQNEAQ (reference sequence). The CDR3 covers 16 residues. The CDR3 is CASSPSEGGPYNEQFF. The CDR3 DNA reads as TGTGCCAGCAGCCCGAGCGAGGGAGGTCCCTACAATGAGCAGTTCTTC.

This sequence joins TRBV30 and TRBJ2-1; D might be TRBD2 (5 bases). Trimming left V 2 bases short and J 4 bases short, with 12 bases between. The germline gives CDR1 GTSNPN, CDR2 SVGIG (reference sequence). The CDR3 runs to 14 residues. CDR3 sequence: CAWSTRVGYNEQFF. CDR3 in DNA: TGTGCCTGGAGTACTAGGGTGGGATACAATGAGCAGTTCTTC. The variable domain in full, with the rest retrieved from reference TRBV30 and TRBJ2-1, is SQTIHQWPATLVQPVGSPLSLECTVEGTSNPNLYWYRQAAGRGLQLLFYSVGIGQISSEVPQNLSASRPQDRQFILSSKKLLLSDSGFYLCAWSTRVGYNEQFFGPGTRLTVL.

The V gene is TRBV7-9, the J gene TRBJ2-2; D uncertain. V dropped 5 bases and J dropped 6 bases, with 7 bases sitting between them. The CDR3 sequence is 12 residues long. The germline CDR1 and CDR2 sequences are SEHNR and FQNEAQ (reference sequence). The CDR3 DNA is TGTGCCAGCAGCCCACCCGCCGGGGAGCTGTTTTTT. Protein product: CASSPPAGELFF.

The V and J genes are TRBV28 and TRBJ2-3; 7 bases agree with TRBD2. Germline trimming cut 2 bases from V and 5 bases from J; bases unmatched to any gene: 4. This CDR3 is 14 amino acids long. Per germline, CDR1 MDHEN and CDR2 SYDVKM. This CDR3 reads CASSLRGVIDTQYF. CDR3 sequence (DNA): TGTGCCAGCAGTTTACGGGGGGTGATAGATACGCAGTATTTT.

Regarding this clone: Being one base from a much bigger clone, this may be a read error. The chain combines TRBV6-4 with TRBJ2-2, with D perhaps TRBD1 (5 bases). Trimming took off 4 bases at V and 3 bases at J, with 6 bases between the two ends. This CDR3 comprises 13 residues. Germline CDR1 is MRHNA and CDR2 is SNTAGT. CDR3 DNA sequence: TGTGCCAGCAGTGGCAGGGACACCGGGGAGCTGTTTTTT. This encodes CASSGRDTGELFF.

This CDR3 is CASSQETTDPREQYF. CDR3 DNA: TGCGCCAGCAGCCAAGAGACTACCGACCCTAGGGAGCAGTACTTC. The rearrangement uses TRBV4-1 and TRBJ2-7, with D tentatively TRBD2 (5 bases). The V end was cut by 0 bases, the J end by 7 bases, with 16 bases between. The length of the CDR3 is 15 residues. Germline CDR1 reads MGHRA; CDR2 reads YSYEKL.

The CDR3, as DNA: TGTGCCAGCAGCCCCCGGGACTTCTCCTACGAGCAGTACTTC. This codes for CASSPRDFSYEQYF. V gene TRBV6-5 combines with J gene TRBJ2-7; D possibly corresponds to TRBD2 (6 bases). V lost 6 bases to trimming and J lost 0 bases, with 12 bases between them. The V gene's germline CDR1 is MNHEY and CDR2 SVGAGI. The CDR3 runs to 14 residues.

The chain employs TRBV2 and TRBJ2-5; 10 nucleotides line up with TRBD2. This CDR3 spans 14 amino acids. Trimming removed 6 bases from V and 7 bases from J; junction bases left unmatched: 8. CDR1 is SNHLY, CDR2 FYNNEI, per germline. CDR3 protein: CASSGLAEIWTQYF. The CDR3 bases are TGTGCCAGCAGCGGACTAGCGGAGATATGGACCCAGTACTTC.

This clone has only a few counts. This chain connects TRBV14 to TRBJ2-5; 7 bases agree with TRBD1. The DNA matches TRBJ2-7 better at its end, which makes the J call doubtful. This CDR3 region has 15 residues. CDR1 and CDR2 (germline): SGHDN, FVKESK. The CDR3 region is CASSHVETGSYEQYF. As DNA, the CDR3 is TGTGCCAGCAGCCACGTCGAGACAGGGTCCTACGAGCAGTACTTC.

This rearrangement joins TRBV7-9 to TRBJ2-7, with unresolved D. The V gene lost 5 bases and the J gene lost 7 bases, with 15 bases spanning the gap. This CDR3 contains 13 residues. Germline V gene sequence: CDR1 SEHNR, CDR2 FQNEAQ (reference sequence). CDR3 in amino acids: CASSPPVGREQYF. CDR3 bases: TGTGCCAGCAGCCCTCCTGTAGGCCGGGAGCAGTACTTC. Combining the CDR3 with reference TRBV7-9 and TRBJ2-7 gives the whole variable domain DTGVSQNPRHKITKRGQNVTFRCDPISEHNRLYWYRQTLGQGPEFLTYFQNEAQLEKSRLLSDRFSAERPKGSFSTLEIQRTEQGDSAMYLCASSPPVGREQYFGPGTRLTVT.

The chain joins TRBV27 to TRBJ2-7; D remains unclear. V lost 8 bases, J lost 7 bases, and 15 bases lay in between. The CDR3 sequence is 12 residues long. Per the germline V gene, CDR1 is MNHEY and CDR2 is SMNVEV (reference sequence). The chain's CDR3 is CASGYATLEQYF. In nucleotides, the CDR3 is TGTGCCAGCGGTTACGCCACATTAGAGCAGTACTTC.

There are a few counts of this clone. The chain has TRBV11-2 and TRBJ2-2, with no clear D. The CDR3 has 12 residues. The germline V gene encodes CDR1 SGHAT and CDR2 FQNNGV. Trimming took 2 bases from V and 6 from J, leaving 4 bases between them. Here the CDR3 DNA reads TGTGCCAGCAGCTTATCAGCCGGGGAGCTGTTTTTT. Protein sequence: CASSLSAGELFF. Drawing the rest from reference TRBV11-2 and TRBJ2-2, the complete variable domain is EAGVAQSPRYKIIEKRQSVAFWCNPISGHATLYWYQQILGQGPKLLIQFQNNGVVDDSQLPKDRFSAERLKGVDSTLKIQPAKLEDSAVYLCASSLSAGELFFGEGSRLTVL.

V gene TRBV30 combines with J gene TRBJ2-2, with 9 bases lining up with TRBD1. The junction had 4 bases not matched to a gene; V was cut back by 2 bases and J by 3 bases. This CDR3 has 15 residues. The germline gives CDR1 GTSNPN, CDR2 SVGIG (reference sequence). CDR3 sequence (DNA): TGTGCCTGGAGTCTCCGGGACAGGGACACCGGGGAGCTGTTTTTT. It specifies CAWSLRDRDTGELFF.

This clone is a singleton in its sample. The chain is built from TRBV20-1 and TRBJ1-1; D call uncertain. This CDR3 is 10 amino acids long. Between the trimmed V and J ends, which lost 0 bases and 11 bases, there was a span of 7 bases. Germline-derived CDR1 and CDR2 are DFQATT and SNEGSKA (reference sequence). The CDR3 sequence is CSARERVAFF. Here the CDR3 DNA reads TGCAGTGCTAGAGAAAGGGTGGCTTTCTTT.

The chain employs TRBV27 and TRBJ1-5; perhaps TRBD1 as D (6 bases). This CDR3 region has 15 residues. V dropped 0 bases and J dropped 5 bases, with 11 bases sitting between them. Germline V gene data show CDR1 as MNHEY and CDR2 as SMNVEV (reference sequence). For the CDR3, the DNA is TGTGCCAGCAGTTTATCTGCCAGGGGATATCAGCCCCAGCATTTT. It yields the protein CASSLSARGYQPQHF.

The chain is built from TRBV5-1 and TRBJ2-7; weak D call: TRBD1 (6 bases). The CDR3 totals 16 residues. Germline V gives CDR1 SGHRS, CDR2 YFSETQ. V was trimmed by 2 bases and J by 5 bases, leaving 20 bases between them. The CDR3 here is CASSLATGTYRDEQYF. CDR3 DNA: TGCGCCAGCAGCTTAGCTACTGGGACGTACAGGGACGAGCAGTACTTC.

J is TRBJ1-2 and V is TRBV19; D may be TRBD1 (5 bases). The CDR3 totals 14 residues. With 4 bases removed from V and 1 base from J, the gap between germline ends came to 10 bases. Germline CDR1 reads LNHDA; CDR2 reads SQIVND (reference sequence). As DNA, the CDR3 is TGTGCCAGTAGTAGCGGACATTTTAACTATGGCTACACCTTC. Translating it yields CASSSGHFNYGYTF.

The chain couples TRBV7-8 to TRBJ2-6, with D unclear. Germline values: CDR1 SGHVS, CDR2 FQNEAQ. The CDR3 totals 16 residues. Trimming shortened V by 3 bases and J by 3 bases, and 12 bases separated the two germline ends. The CDR3 DNA reads as TGTGCCAGCAGCTTTTACGAACTGGATGGGGCCAACGTCCTGACTTTC. It yields the protein CASSFYELDGANVLTF.

V and J are TRBV18 and TRBJ2-7; possibly TRBD2 for D (7 bases). Trimming pared 2 bases from V and 3 bases from J, leaving 20 bases between. The germline CDR1 and CDR2 sequences are KGHSH and LQKENI. The CDR3 covers 17 residues. The CDR3 region is CASSPVTGIGGGYEQYF. CDR3 coding DNA: TGTGCCAGCTCACCAGTGACAGGAATAGGCGGGGGCTACGAGCAGTACTTC.

The chain links TRBV6-1 to TRBJ1-1, with a weak D call TRBD1 (6 bases). The germline V gene has CDR1 MNHNS and CDR2 SASEGT. There are 14 residues in the CDR3. Trimming took off 1 base at V and 2 bases at J, with 8 bases between the two ends. For the CDR3, the DNA is TGTGCCAGCAGTGAAGGACAGGAAAACACTGAAGCTTTCTTT. Protein sequence: CASSEGQENTEAFF.

This chain joins TRBV29-1 and TRBJ2-7, with D possibly being TRBD1 (6 bases). The CDR3 is made up of 13 amino acids. The V and J ends lost 6 bases and 3 bases respectively, with 15 bases between them. CDR1 and CDR2 from the germline V gene are SQVTM and ANQGSEA. CDR3 region: CSVTGFTNYEQYF. The CDR3 region has the DNA TGCAGCGTGACAGGTTTCACAAACTACGAGCAGTACTTC.

The chain employs TRBV5-6 and TRBJ1-1; 11 bases match TRBD1. This CDR3 is 14 amino acids long. CDR1 SGHDT and CDR2 YYEEEE come from the germline V gene. J was trimmed by 7 bases and V by 2 bases; bases with no gene match: 4. The CDR3 spells CASSLGQGAGEAFF. The DNA of the CDR3 is TGTGCCAGCAGCTTAGGACAGGGGGCCGGTGAAGCTTTCTTT.